This entry lists 23 T cell receptor beta chains sequenced from one sample in a study of blood T cell repertoires in COVID-19. The repertoire was sequenced with immunoSEQ multiplex PCR; TCRdb's copy has only in-frame clones and lacks some. The sample holds just over 300,000 clones, 86% seen once. Sequencing was carried out using PBMCs or T cells enriched from blood (not recorded which). Receptors originate from a man under 40 who had recovered from COVID-19.

The rearrangement uses TRBV5-5 and TRBJ2-6; 10 positions agree with TRBD2. In germline, CDR1 is SGHKS, CDR2 YYEKEE (reference sequence). The V gene end was trimmed by 0 bases and the J gene end by 1 base; junction bases not matched to a gene: 7. The CDR3 totals 19 residues. The CDR3 protein is CASSLVALAGVSGANVLTF. CDR3 nucleotide sequence: TGTGCCAGCAGCTTGGTGGCGCTAGCGGGAGTATCTGGGGCCAACGTCCTGACTTTC. The full variable domain, completed using reference TRBV5-5 and TRBJ2-6, is DAGVTQSPTHLIKTRGQQVTLRCSPISGHKSVSWYQQVLGQGPQFIFQYYEKEERGRGNFPDRFSARQFPNYSSELNVNALLLGDSALYLCASSLVALAGVSGANVLTFGAGSRLTVL.

This clone has only one observation. The rearrangement joins TRBV18 to TRBJ1-2; 10 positions agree with TRBD1. Looked up from germline, CDR1 is KGHSH and CDR2 is LQKENI. This CDR3 comprises 15 residues. J gave up 7 bases and V 3 bases, and 8 bases lay outside the gene matches. The CDR3 here is CASSPRQGADSGYTF. CDR3 DNA: TGTGCCAGCTCACCTAGACAGGGGGCGGACTCTGGCTACACCTTC.

The rearrangement joins TRBV5-1 to TRBJ1-2; 10 bases map to TRBD1. Germline CDR1 and CDR2: SGHRS and YFSETQ. The ends lost 3 bases at V and 6 bases at J; junction bases unmatched: 2. The CDR3 has 13 residues. The CDR3 DNA sequence: TGCGCCAGCAGCTGGGACAGGGGCGATGGCTACACCTTC. Translation gives CASSWDRGDGYTF.

The chain joins TRBV7-9 to TRBJ2-5; TRBD2 matches 8 bases. Germline CDR1 and CDR2: SEHNR and FQNEAQ (reference sequence). The trim removed 5 bases at V and 2 bases at J, leaving 10 bases unmatched. The CDR3 is 16 residues long. The chain's CDR3 is CASSHPKRGRQETQYF. The CDR3 region has the DNA TGTGCCAGCAGCCATCCTAAGCGGGGGAGGCAAGAGACCCAGTACTTC.

The chain employs TRBV20-1 and TRBJ2-7; no firm D call. The germline V gene has CDR1 DFQATT and CDR2 SNEGSKA (reference sequence). CDR3 size: 11 residues. V was shortened by 1 base and J by 3 bases, with 4 bases between the two germline ends. CDR3 bases: TGCAGTGCTAGAGCCAGCTACGAGCAGTACTTC. Encoded protein: CSARASYEQYF.

The rearrangement uses TRBV19 and TRBJ1-5, with D perhaps TRBD1 (5 bases). Germline CDR1 and CDR2: LNHDA and SQIVND (reference sequence). Between the trimmed V and J ends, which lost 0 bases and 5 bases, there was a span of 17 bases. This CDR3 has 17 amino acids. CDR3 residues: CASSIDGRWGDHQPQHF. The CDR3 nucleotides are TGTGCCAGTAGTATAGATGGGCGGTGGGGGGATCATCAGCCCCAGCATTTT.

J is TRBJ2-6 and V is TRBV5-6; 8 nucleotides align to TRBD1. The V segment lost 2 bases and the J segment 0 bases; nucleotides outside the gene matches: 10. This CDR3 region has 19 residues. CDR1 is SGHDT and CDR2 is YYEEEE in the germline V gene. CDR3 residues: CASSFLTGQAGSGANVLTF. The CDR3 DNA reads as TGTGCCAGCAGCTTTTTGACGGGACAGGCGGGCTCTGGGGCCAACGTCCTGACTTTC.

The chain joins TRBV10-1 to TRBJ2-1; a possible D gene is TRBD1 (5 bases). This CDR3 spans 14 amino acids. CDR1 and CDR2 from the germline V gene are WNHNN and SYGVQD (reference sequence). V dropped 4 bases and J dropped 2 bases, with 9 bases sitting between them. CDR3 residues: CASSVQEPYNEQFF. As DNA, the CDR3 is TGCGCCAGCAGTGTACAGGAACCCTACAATGAGCAGTTCTTC.

Here the CDR3 reads CASSRQGAFGYTF. The CDR3 DNA reads as TGTGCCAGCAGTCGACAGGGGGCATTTGGCTACACCTTC. The chain has TRBV25-1 and TRBJ1-2, with 10 bases aligning to TRBD1. Germline V gives CDR1 MGHDK, CDR2 SYGVNS. V shed 5 bases, J shed 7 bases, and the junction held 4 bases outside the gene matches. This CDR3 has 13 amino acids.

This clone was observed a single time. The rearrangement links TRBV5-4 to TRBJ1-4; no firm D call. Trimming took off 0 bases at V and 7 bases at J, with 4 bases between the two ends. There are 12 residues in the CDR3. Germline-derived CDR1 and CDR2 are SGHNT and YYREEE (reference sequence). In nucleotides, the CDR3 is TGTGCCAGCAGCTTGGGAGGTGAAAAACTGTTTTTT. Amino acids: CASSLGGEKLFF.

The chain's CDR3 is CASSPRGQPQHF. In nucleotides, the CDR3 is TGTGCCAGCAGCCCCAGGGGACAGCCCCAGCATTTT. The chain has TRBV6-4 and TRBJ1-5, with a tentative D call TRBD1 (6 bases). V shed 6 bases and J shed 7 bases, with 10 bases lying between them. The CDR3 length is 12 residues. Per the germline V gene, CDR1 is MRHNA and CDR2 is SNTAGT.

This chain uses TRBV12-3 or TRBV12-4 with TRBJ1-2; D not resolved. CDR3 length: 13 residues. Trimming left V 3 bases short and J 2 bases short, with 7 bases between. The CDR3 loop reads CASSFPGNYGYTF. The CDR3 DNA reads as TGTGCCAGCAGTTTCCCCGGGAACTATGGCTACACCTTC.

This clone was counted a single time. The chain employs TRBV28 and TRBJ2-1; 12 positions agree with TRBD2. The CDR3 sequence is 16 residues long. Germline V gene lookup returns CDR1 MDHEN and CDR2 SYDVKM. The trim removed 4 bases at V and 4 bases at J, leaving 5 bases unmatched. The CDR3 is CASSSGTSGFYNEQFF. CDR3 nucleotides: TGTGCCAGCAGTTCGGGGACTAGCGGGTTTTACAATGAGCAGTTCTTC.

The chain carries TRBV5-1 and TRBJ2-1; TRBD2 matches 12 bases. V lost 4 bases to trimming and J lost 6 bases; unmatched junction nucleotides: 8. The CDR3 is 16 amino acids. Germline V gene sequence: CDR1 SGHRS, CDR2 YFSETQ. The CDR3 DNA sequence: TGCGCCAGCAGCGGTGAGACTAGCGGGAGTCCCAATGAGCAGTTCTTC. Encoded protein: CASSGETSGSPNEQFF.

V usage is TRBV18 and J usage is TRBJ1-5; 8 bases are shared with TRBD1. There are 15 residues in the CDR3. Germline V gene sequence: CDR1 KGHSH, CDR2 LQKENI. Trimming cost V 3 bases and J 7 bases; bases outside gene matches: 8. The CDR3 DNA reads TGTGCCAGCTCACCGGTCGCAGGGGGCTGGCAGCCCCAGCATTTT. Its translation: CASSPVAGGWQPQHF.

The chain carries TRBV7-9 and TRBJ2-1, with 11 bases that match TRBD2. The CDR3 is made up of 14 amino acids. J lost 7 bases, V lost 3 bases, and 2 bases had no gene match. Germline CDR1 and CDR2: SEHNR and FQNEAQ (reference sequence). CDR3 DNA sequence: TGTGCCAGCAGCTTTGCTAGCGGGGGGAATGAGCAGTTCTTC. This codes for CASSFASGGNEQFF.

This chain uses TRBV9 with TRBJ2-2; D may be TRBD1 (6 bases). Trimming left V 3 bases short and J 5 bases short, with 11 bases between. Germline V lookup: CDR1 SGDLS, CDR2 YYNGEE. CDR3 size: 14 residues. This CDR3 is CASSATTGTGELFF. The CDR3 DNA sequence: TGTGCCAGCAGCGCAACAACAGGGACCGGGGAGCTGTTTTTT.

V and J are TRBV7-8 and TRBJ1-1; D is ambiguous. CDR3 length: 15 residues. Germline lookup yields CDR1 SGHVS and CDR2 FQNEAQ. Trimming shortened V by 0 bases and J by 1 base, and 9 bases separated the two germline ends. CDR3 in DNA: TGTGCCAGCAGCTTAGCGACTGGCTCGAACACTGAAGCTTTCTTT. It specifies CASSLATGSNTEAFF.

This chain joins TRBV23-1 and TRBJ2-4, with D perhaps TRBD1 (6 bases). TRBV23-1 has ORF status, its function being uncertain. Trimming took off 2 bases at V and 0 bases at J, with 17 bases between the two ends. The CDR3 has 18 amino acids. CDR3: CASSQGHRTVLAKNIQYF. The CDR3 coding sequence is TGCGCCAGCAGTCAAGGTCATCGGACAGTCCTAGCCAAAAACATTCAGTACTTC.

The J gene is TRBJ1-4, the V gene TRBV5-4, with D hard to call. Per germline, CDR1 SGHNT and CDR2 YYREEE (reference sequence). The ends were cut back, 1 base at V and 4 bases at J, with 14 bases in the middle. CDR3 length equals 16 residues. This CDR3 reads CASSLKGARGNEKLFF. In nucleotides, the CDR3 is TGTGCCAGCAGCTTGAAGGGAGCCCGGGGTAATGAAAAACTGTTTTTT.

The genes are TRBV5-1 and TRBJ2-7; 11 bases line up with TRBD1. The germline V gene has CDR1 SGHRS and CDR2 YFSETQ. Trimming took 0 bases from V and 5 from J; bases not matched to a gene: 4. This CDR3 comprises 15 residues. The CDR3 spells CASSLGPDRGHEQYF. DNA of the CDR3: TGCGCCAGCAGCTTGGGTCCGGACAGGGGGCACGAGCAGTACTTC.

This clone was counted once. The chain combines TRBV5-6 with TRBJ2-5; D is undetermined. CDR3 size: 14 residues. Trimming pared 1 base from V and 3 bases from J, leaving 10 bases between. CDR1 and CDR2 (germline): SGHDT, YYEEEE. DNA for the CDR3: TGTGCCAGCAGCTTGATGAGGCGGAAAGAGACCCAGTACTTC. Protein sequence: CASSLMRRKETQYF.

In this sample, this clone turned up a few times. V usage is TRBV18 and J usage is TRBJ1-6; 7 nucleotides align to TRBD1. Per the germline V gene, CDR1 is KGHSH and CDR2 is LQKENI. The CDR3 consists of 14 residues. After removal of 1 base from V and 10 bases from J, the junction contained 4 bases not matched to a gene. The CDR3 DNA reads as TGTGCCAGCTCACCACAGGGGGCGCCATCACCCCTCCACTTT. This translates into CASSPQGAPSPLHF.